These 17 T cell receptor beta chains originate from one sample sequenced in a study of T cell responses to AZD1222 COVID-19 vaccine. The method was immunoSEQ multiplex PCR; TCRdb's version includes in-frame clones alone and lacks a portion of them. Here the sample spans around 85,000 clones, just over 85% being singletons. The material sequenced was peripheral blood, taken on day 0 of AZD1222 vaccination. The origin of the receptors is an adult in good health.

The rearrangement uses TRBV11-2 and TRBJ2-1, with D unclear. V lost 4 bases to trimming and J lost 0 bases, with 7 bases between them. Germline lookup yields CDR1 SGHAT and CDR2 FQNNGV. This CDR3 comprises 14 residues. CDR3 sequence: CASSSSSSYNEQFF. In nucleotides, the CDR3 is TGTGCCAGCAGCTCCTCGAGCTCCTACAATGAGCAGTTCTTC.

This clone was counted a few times. The CDR3 loop is CASSIVPRGLAEKLFF. CDR3 DNA: TGTGCCAGTAGTATAGTCCCCAGGGGGCTGGCTGAAAAACTGTTTTTT. J is TRBJ1-4 and V is TRBV19, with TRBD1 identical over 8 bases. The CDR3 extends over 16 amino acids. The V segment lost 1 base and the J segment 7 bases; nucleotides outside the gene matches: 8. CDR1 and CDR2 from the germline V gene are LNHDA and SQIVND (reference sequence).

CDR3 amino acids: CASRQESRGPEAFF. The CDR3 bases are TGTGCCAGCAGGCAAGAATCGAGGGGACCTGAAGCTTTCTTT. The gene calls are TRBV2 and TRBJ1-1; tentative D call: TRBD1 (5 bases). This CDR3 has 14 residues. Per germline, CDR1 SNHLY and CDR2 FYNNEI. Trimming took 6 bases from V and 6 from J, leaving 17 bases between them.

The gene calls are TRBV6-5 and TRBJ2-7; 11 bases are shared with TRBD2. The CDR3 is 12 residues long. V lost 7 bases to trimming and J lost 4 bases; unmatched junction nucleotides: 0. Germline V gene lookup returns CDR1 MNHEY and CDR2 SVGAGI. CDR3 loop: CASIAGGYEQYF. The CDR3 DNA reads TGTGCCAGCATAGCGGGAGGGTACGAGCAGTACTTC.

Here the CDR3 reads CASSSALDEQFF. The CDR3 DNA reads as TGTGCCAGCAGTTCCGCTCTGGATGAGCAGTTCTTC. The chain recombines TRBV6-5 with TRBJ2-1; D call uncertain. There are 12 residues in the CDR3. V dropped 4 bases and J dropped 8 bases, with 9 bases sitting between them. Germline assignment: CDR1 MNHEY and CDR2 SVGAGI.

The CDR3 loop reads CASSPIDATNEKLFF. The CDR3 bases are TGTGCCAGCAGCCCTATAGATGCAACTAATGAAAAACTGTTTTTT. The chain recombines TRBV7-6 with TRBJ1-4; D unclear. From germline, CDR1 is SGHVS and CDR2 FNYEAQ. The germline V and J ends were trimmed by 5 bases and 0 bases, with 10 bases remaining between them. This CDR3 has 15 amino acids. Looking up the rest from reference TRBV7-6 and TRBJ1-4 gives the full variable domain: GAGVSQSPRYKVTKRGQDVALRCDPISGHVSLYWYRQALGQGPEFLTYFNYEAQQDKSGLPNDRFSAERPEGSISTLTIQRTEQRDSAMYRCASSPIDATNEKLFFGSGTQLSVL.

The J gene is TRBJ2-5, the V gene TRBV9; 10 bases are a match to TRBD2. V lost 4 bases to trimming and J lost 2 bases; unmatched junction nucleotides: 11. The CDR3 has 17 residues. CDR1 and CDR2 (germline): SGDLS, YYNGEE. The CDR3 sequence: CASSPQTGTSEQETQYF. CDR3 sequence (DNA): TGTGCCAGCAGCCCCCAAACCGGGACTAGCGAACAAGAGACCCAGTACTTC.

The genes are TRBV19 and TRBJ1-5; 7 bases fit TRBD1. The CDR3 runs 14 residues. Germline-derived CDR1 and CDR2 are LNHDA and SQIVND (reference sequence). The junction had 2 bases not matched to a gene; V was cut back by 5 bases and J by 1 base. CDR3: CASSPGGSNQPQHF. In DNA form, the CDR3 reads TGTGCCAGTAGTCCAGGGGGGAGCAATCAGCCCCAGCATTTT. Full variable domain (remainder filled in from reference TRBV19 and TRBJ1-5): DGGITQSPKYLFRKEGQNVTLSCEQNLNHDAMYWYRQDPGQGLRLIYYSQIVNDFQKGDIAEGYSVSREKKESFPLTVTSAQKNPTAFYLCASSPGGSNQPQHFGDGTRLSIL.

The rearrangement uses TRBV10-3 and TRBJ2-1; the match to TRBD1 covers 8 bases. The CDR3 runs 12 residues. The J segment lost 9 bases and the V segment lost 3 bases, leaving 1 base of the junction unmatched. Germline V gives CDR1 ENHRY, CDR2 SYGVKD. The CDR3 DNA reads TGTGCCATCAGTGACACAGGGGGTGAGCAGTTCTTC. This translates into CAISDTGGEQFF.

The chain combines TRBV3-1 (or the pseudogene TRBV3-2) with TRBJ1-3; D unclear. There are 17 residues in the CDR3. CDR1 is LGHDT, CDR2 YNNKEL, per germline (reference sequence). Trimming cost V 0 bases and J 3 bases, with 15 bases left between them. The CDR3 reads CASSQDRWLGSGNTIYF. The DNA for the CDR3 is TGTGCCAGCAGCCAAGATCGGTGGCTGGGCAGTGGAAACACCATATATTTT.

The chain has TRBV12-5 and TRBJ2-3, with TRBD2 identical over 7 bases. Germline CDR1 LGHNT, CDR2 FRNRAP. The CDR3 contains 14 residues. The V and J ends lost 2 bases and 7 bases, in that order; junction bases with no gene match: 6. CDR3 in DNA: TGTGCTAGTGGTTTGCCGGGGGGTGTAAATACGCAGTATTTT. It translates to CASGLPGGVNTQYF.

The chain has TRBV19 and TRBJ2-3, with D tentatively TRBD1 (6 bases). V was trimmed by 6 bases and J by 1 base, leaving 11 bases between them. The CDR3 is 14 amino acids. Per the germline V gene, CDR1 is LNHDA and CDR2 is SQIVND (reference sequence). The CDR3 DNA reads as TGTGCCAGTAGAGATGAGGGGGGCACAGATACGCAGTATTTT. Its protein is CASRDEGGTDTQYF.

The V call is TRBV30, the J call TRBJ1-3; a possible D gene is TRBD1 (5 bases). This CDR3 region has 13 residues. The germline V gene has CDR1 GTSNPN and CDR2 SVGIG (reference sequence). V lost 4 bases, J lost 3 bases, and 10 bases lay in between. This chain's CDR3 is CAWNGGFGNTIYF. CDR3 DNA sequence: TGTGCCTGGAATGGGGGATTTGGAAACACCATATATTTT.

V and J are TRBV5-1 and TRBJ2-7, with 13 bases matching TRBD2. Germline V gene lookup returns CDR1 SGHRS and CDR2 YFSETQ. J gave up 2 bases and V 3 bases, and 5 bases lay outside the gene matches. The CDR3 runs 16 residues. The DNA for the CDR3 is TGCGCCAGCAGCTATGGGACTAGCGGGGTTACCTACGAGCAGTACTTC. Translated, it gives CASSYGTSGVTYEQYF.

V usage is TRBV10-3 and J usage is TRBJ2-7, with 10 bases fitting TRBD2. CDR1 ENHRY and CDR2 SYGVKD come from the germline V gene. CDR3 length: 14 residues. With 4 bases clipped from V and 5 bases from J, the junction kept 5 bases outside the gene matches. This CDR3 is CAISAPSGGNEQYF. CDR3 DNA sequence: TGTGCCATCAGTGCCCCTAGCGGGGGAAACGAGCAGTACTTC.

The chain recombines TRBV5-1 with TRBJ1-2; 7 bases map to TRBD1. The germline gives CDR1 SGHRS, CDR2 YFSETQ. V trimming: 4 bases; J trimming: 0 bases; junction bases outside the gene matches: 18. The CDR3 is 19 residues long. For the CDR3, the DNA is TGCGCCAGCAGCCCAACCCCGGCCCCCGGGACAGCACCTAACTATGGCTACACCTTC. Protein: CASSPTPAPGTAPNYGYTF.

The V call is TRBV9, the J call TRBJ1-1; D uncertain. Per germline, CDR1 SGDLS and CDR2 YYNGEE. V was clipped by 0 bases and J by 4 bases, with 13 bases between them. The CDR3 runs 15 residues. This CDR3 reads CASSVATGSFTEAFF. The CDR3 DNA reads as TGTGCCAGCAGCGTAGCTACCGGGTCTTTCACTGAAGCTTTCTTT.